This T cell receptor (beta chain) emerged from a study of blood T cells in healthy people across ages. Turning to this clonotype: Its antigen is as yet unknown.

Study-level points and caveats: The study could not conclusively compare naive and antigen-experienced cells, given its unsorted PBMCs.

With a J-beta primer mix and a sample-barcoded 5' primer, a second PCR ran about 7 to 12 cycles. Every molecule of cDNA carried a tag from a template-switch adaptor with 12 random nucleotides. TCRdb called the 5' RACE reads again in MiXCR, with one record for every CDR3 protein. The profile covers some 760,000 distinct CDR3 sequences, with roughly 25% appearing a single time and 9.4% taken by the ten largest. The draw of peripheral blood yielded 8.5 to 10 milliliters from each donor. Separately, the same data were catalogued under a study of T cells of mothers and their children. As that study records: There were over 9.5 million TCR beta CDR3 reads from each mother and about 3 million from each child.

This TCR came from a boy younger than 18 in good health. The sequencing input was blood.

CDR3 coding DNA: TGTGCCAGCAGCTTTCTGAGCCCGACTAATGAAAAACTGTTTTTT. This translates into CASSFLSPTNEKLFF. This chain connects TRBV7-9 to TRBJ1-4, with D unclear. V was cut by 3 bases and J by 2 bases, with 10 bases left in between. The V gene's germline CDR1 is SEHNR and CDR2 FQNEAQ (reference sequence). The CDR3 runs 15 residues.